A single TCR beta chain is shown here with its context. The antigen is not known. Assay used: immunoSEQ multiplex PCR; TCRdb lists only in-frame clones, some missing. The data show tens of thousands of clones, about 89% seen once. Germline V gives CDR1 MNHEY, CDR2 SMNVEV (reference sequence). Trimming cost V 5 bases and J 4 bases, with 21 bases left between them. The CDR3 is 17 amino acids. This sample is drawn from a study of graft-versus-host responses after intestinal transplantation. Study background: After anti-thymocyte globulin induction, recipients took tacrolimus and steroids for around 3 years.

Findings and caveats of the study: Recipient marrow harbored GvH clones, some of which surfaced first in ileum or blood.

This specimen consisted of unstimulated CD4+ T cells sorted from spleen or lymph node cells, obtained before intestinal transplant. The TCR was taken from a human donor who received an intestinal transplant. The rearrangement uses TRBV27 and TRBJ1-5, with a possible D match to TRBD1 (5 bases). The CDR3 DNA reads TGTGCCAGCAGTCCCGAAGGCGTGGGGCTCCCAAATCAGCCCCAGCATTTT. As protein: CASSPEGVGLPNQPQHF.